This record looks at one T cell receptor beta chain sequence and its context. J was trimmed by 11 bases and V by 0 bases; bases with no gene match: 11. Germline V gives CDR1 LGHNA, CDR2 YNFKEQ. This CDR3 is built from 16 residues. The sample is drawn from a study of T cell changes during pregnancy in multiple sclerosis. TCRdb's copy holds only in-frame clones and misses some; the assay was immunoSEQ multiplex PCR. The sample yields 90,000 to 95,000 clones, less than 95% seen once. Material: peripheral blood, obtained before pregnancy. The rearrangement joins TRBV4-2 to TRBJ2-7; 12 bases align to TRBD2. The clonotype comes from a female donor with multiple sclerosis, enrolled in a pregnancy study. The CDR3 nucleotides read TGTGCCAGCAGCCAAGAAGGGCTAGCGGGAGGGTATGTGGAGTACTTC. It translates to CASSQEGLAGGYVEYF.